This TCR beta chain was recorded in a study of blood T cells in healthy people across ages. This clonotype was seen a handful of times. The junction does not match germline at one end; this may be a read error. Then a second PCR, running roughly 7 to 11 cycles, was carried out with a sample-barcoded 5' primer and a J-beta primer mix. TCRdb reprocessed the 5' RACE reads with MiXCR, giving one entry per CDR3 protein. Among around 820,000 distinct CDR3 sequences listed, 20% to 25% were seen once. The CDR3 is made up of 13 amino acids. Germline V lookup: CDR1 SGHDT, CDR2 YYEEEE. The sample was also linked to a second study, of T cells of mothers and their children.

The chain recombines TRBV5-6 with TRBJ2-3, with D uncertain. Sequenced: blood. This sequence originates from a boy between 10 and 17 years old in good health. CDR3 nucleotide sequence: TGTGCCAGCAGCTTGGTCGTAACAGATATGCAGTATTTT. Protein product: CASSLVVTDMQYF.